This passage covers 18 T cell receptor beta chains from one sample sequenced in a study of neurological immune-mediated disorders. MiXCR, applied by TCRdb to the 5' RACE reads, yields one record per CDR3 protein. The repertoire includes 65,000 to 75,000 distinct CDR3 sequences, around 5% of them detected once, and about 2% sits in the top ten. The sequenced sample consisted of PBMCs. The receptors originated from a woman aged 70 to 79 with multiple sclerosis.

A word on this clonotype: A single base separates this from a much larger clone, so it may be a read error. V is TRBV12-3 or TRBV12-4 and J is TRBJ2-1; 14 bases map to TRBD2. The CDR3 is 13 residues long. The CDR3 nucleotides are TGTGCCAGCGGACTAGCGGGAGGCAATGCGCAGTTCTTC. Translated, it gives CASGLAGGNAQFF.

V usage is TRBV7-8 and J usage is TRBJ2-1; tentatively, D is TRBD1 (5 bases). V was cut by 3 bases and J by 1 base, with 7 bases left in between. Looked up from germline, CDR1 is SGHVS and CDR2 is FQNEAQ. The CDR3 is made up of 14 amino acids. CDR3 loop: CASSFQGSYNEQFF. DNA of the CDR3: TGTGCCAGCAGCTTCCAGGGATCCTACAATGAGCAGTTCTTC.

The sample holds many counts of this clonotype. The rearrangement joins TRBV4-1 to TRBJ2-7; possibly TRBD2 for D (6 bases). The CDR3 spans 15 residues. V dropped 0 bases and J dropped 0 bases, with 9 bases sitting between them. CDR1 is MGHRA, CDR2 YSYEKL, per germline. CDR3: CASSQDGGSSYEQYF. The CDR3 DNA is TGCGCCAGCAGCCAAGATGGAGGGAGCTCCTACGAGCAGTACTTC.

This clonotype has a single count. Possible read error: a much larger clone is one base away. The chain joins TRBV4-3 to TRBJ2-1; the match to TRBD2 covers 9 bases. CDR3 size: 14 residues. The J segment lost 12 bases and the V segment lost 3 bases, leaving 9 bases of the junction unmatched. The germline gives CDR1 LGHNA, CDR2 YSLEER. DNA of the CDR3: TGCGCCAGCAGCCATGGACTAGCGATGGATGCGCAGTTCTTC. This encodes CASSHGLAMDAQFF.

Concerning this clonotype itself: The junction departs from germline at one end; a sequencing error may be responsible. The gene calls are TRBV18 and TRBJ2-7; TRBD2 matches 9 bases. CDR1 and CDR2 (germline): KGHSH, LQKENI. The CDR3 sequence is 15 residues long. CDR3: CAISPTSGSSYEQYF. Written as DNA, the CDR3 is TGTGCCATCTCACCGACTAGCGGTAGCTCCTACGAGCAGTACTTC. Combining the CDR3 with reference TRBV18 and TRBJ2-7 gives the whole variable domain NAGVMQNPRHLVRRRGQEARLRCSPMKGHSHVYWYRQLPEEGLKFMVYLQKENIIDESGMPKERFSAEFPKEGPSILRIQQVVRGDSAAYFCAISPTSGSSYEQYFGPGTRLTVT.

In this sample, this clonotype turned up many times. The chain uses TRBV15 and TRBJ1-1, with TRBD1 as a possible D gene (5 bases). The germline V gene encodes CDR1 LNHNV and CDR2 YYDKDF (reference sequence). Trimming stripped 3 bases from V and 1 base from J, with 12 bases between. The CDR3 extends over 15 amino acids. This CDR3 is CATSSSRGKNTEAFF. Here the CDR3 DNA reads TGTGCCACCAGCAGCAGTAGGGGAAAGAACACTGAAGCTTTCTTT. The full variable domain, rest sourced from reference TRBV15 and TRBJ1-1, is DAMVIQNPRYQVTQFGKPVTLSCSQTLNHNVMYWYQQKSSQAPKLLFHYYDKDFNNEADTPDNFQSRRPNTSFCFLDIRSPGLGDTAMYLCATSSSRGKNTEAFFGQGTRLTVV.

This clonotype was counted at least ten times. V gene TRBV12-3 or TRBV12-4 combines with J gene TRBJ1-1; D ambiguous. This CDR3 is built from 11 residues. The ends were cut back, 3 bases at V and 7 bases at J, with 6 bases in the middle. CDR3 loop: CASSFGFEAFF. The CDR3 DNA reads as TGTGCCAGCAGTTTCGGCTTTGAAGCTTTCTTT.

There are many counts of this clonotype. The chain is built from TRBV12-3 or TRBV12-4 and TRBJ1-4, with TRBD1 matching over 7 bases. Trimming took 2 bases from V and 6 from J; bases not matched to a gene: 9. This CDR3 is built from 16 residues. Here the CDR3 reads CASSLIRDRVDEKLFF. CDR3 in DNA: TGTGCCAGCAGTTTAATTCGAGACAGGGTGGATGAAAAACTGTTTTTT.

This clonotype has a count of ten or more. V is TRBV7-2 and J is TRBJ1-4, with TRBD1 identical over 8 bases. The CDR3 has 14 amino acids. The germline CDR1 and CDR2 sequences are SGHTA and FQGNSA. V was clipped by 6 bases and J by 11 bases; unmatched bases: 11. Here the CDR3 reads CASSETGVGFKLFF. The CDR3 DNA is TGTGCCAGCAGTGAGACAGGGGTGGGTTTCAAACTGTTTTTT.

There are many counts of this clonotype. The chain is built from TRBV20-1 and TRBJ1-6; D gene unclear. Germline V lookup: CDR1 DFQATT, CDR2 SNEGSKA (reference sequence). The CDR3 extends over 12 amino acids. V was clipped by 6 bases and J by 10 bases, with 13 bases between them. The DNA of the CDR3 is TGCAGTGCCAAGGGCGGCGAATCACCCCTCCACTTT. Translated, it gives CSAKGGESPLHF.

This clonotype occurred many times. The gene calls are TRBV15 and TRBJ2-4; TRBD2 aligns across 7 bases. The CDR3 contains 17 residues. Germline CDR1 and CDR2: LNHNV and YYDKDF (reference sequence). V lost 0 bases, J lost 3 bases, and 8 bases stayed unmatched. CDR3 sequence (DNA): TGTGCCACCAGCAGAGATCGGGGGGTCGGGAACAAAAACATTCAGTACTTC. Translating it yields CATSRDRGVGNKNIQYF.

This clonotype was recorded at least ten times. V is TRBV10-2 and J is TRBJ2-7; 9 positions agree with TRBD2. The CDR3 spans 16 residues. Trimming at V came to 1 base and at J to 1 base, leaving 5 bases not matched to a gene. From germline, CDR1 is WSHSY and CDR2 SAAADI. The CDR3 DNA reads TGCGCCAGCAGTGAGTATGGCGGGAGGGGGTCCTACGAGCAGTACTTC. Its translation: CASSEYGGRGSYEQYF.

This clonotype has at least ten counts. This chain connects TRBV21-1 to TRBJ1-5; TRBD1 was called by the table and not checked on the DNA. TRBV21-1 is a listed pseudogene. The CDR3 extends over 16 amino acids. The CDR3 nucleotides are TGTGCCAGCAGGATAGCCCCGGACAGGGCGCGTCAGCCCCAGCATTTT. Amino acid sequence: CASRIAPDRARQPQHF.

There are many counts of this clonotype. The rearrangement uses TRBV30 and TRBJ2-1; 10 bases fit TRBD2. From germline, CDR1 is GTSNPN and CDR2 SVGIG (reference sequence). The trim removed 7 bases at V and 4 bases at J, leaving 4 bases unmatched. The CDR3 loop spans 13 amino acids. For the CDR3, the DNA is TGTGCCTCCGAGCGGGAGGGTTACAATGAGCAGTTCTTC. Amino acids: CASEREGYNEQFF.

This clonotype came up many times. The V and J genes are TRBV5-1 and TRBJ2-3; D uncertain. Trimming took off 0 bases at V and 4 bases at J, with 6 bases between the two ends. Germline lookup yields CDR1 SGHRS and CDR2 YFSETQ. This CDR3 contains 13 residues. CDR3 in amino acids: CASSLDVADTQYF. The CDR3 bases are TGCGCCAGCAGCTTGGATGTAGCAGATACGCAGTATTTT.

This clonotype was found many times. The gene calls are TRBV12-3 or TRBV12-4 and TRBJ1-1; weak D call: TRBD1 (5 bases). Trimming took off 3 bases at V and 0 bases at J, with 8 bases between the two ends. This CDR3 is built from 14 residues. CDR3 DNA sequence: TGTGCCAGCAGTTTTGGGACGATGAACACTGAAGCTTTCTTT. It yields the protein CASSFGTMNTEAFF.

The table lists this clonotype with many counts. This chain uses TRBV7-8 with TRBJ2-7, with a tentative D call TRBD1 (6 bases). Trimming pared 2 bases from V and 2 bases from J, leaving 10 bases between. The CDR3 has 14 residues. The V gene's germline CDR1 is SGHVS and CDR2 FQNEAQ. The CDR3 DNA reads as TGTGCCAGCAGCTTAAGGCAGGGGACCTACGAGCAGTACTTC. This translates into CASSLRQGTYEQYF. The full variable domain, its missing parts supplied by reference TRBV7-8 and TRBJ2-7, is GAGVSQSPRYKVAKRGQDVALRCDPISGHVSLFWYQQALGQGPEFLTYFQNEAQLDKSGLPSDRFFAERPEGSVSTLKIQRTQQEDSAVYLCASSLRQGTYEQYFGPGTRLTVT.

This clonotype was seen repeatedly, ten times or more. CDR3 bases: TGCAGTGCCCCGTCTAGCGGGAGCTCCTACAATGAGCAGTTCTTC. This codes for CSAPSSGSSYNEQFF. This chain uses TRBV20-1 with TRBJ2-1; 10 bases fit TRBD2. The V and J ends lost 6 bases and 0 bases, in that order; junction bases with no gene match: 5. Per germline, CDR1 DFQATT and CDR2 SNEGSKA (reference sequence). The CDR3 is 15 amino acids.